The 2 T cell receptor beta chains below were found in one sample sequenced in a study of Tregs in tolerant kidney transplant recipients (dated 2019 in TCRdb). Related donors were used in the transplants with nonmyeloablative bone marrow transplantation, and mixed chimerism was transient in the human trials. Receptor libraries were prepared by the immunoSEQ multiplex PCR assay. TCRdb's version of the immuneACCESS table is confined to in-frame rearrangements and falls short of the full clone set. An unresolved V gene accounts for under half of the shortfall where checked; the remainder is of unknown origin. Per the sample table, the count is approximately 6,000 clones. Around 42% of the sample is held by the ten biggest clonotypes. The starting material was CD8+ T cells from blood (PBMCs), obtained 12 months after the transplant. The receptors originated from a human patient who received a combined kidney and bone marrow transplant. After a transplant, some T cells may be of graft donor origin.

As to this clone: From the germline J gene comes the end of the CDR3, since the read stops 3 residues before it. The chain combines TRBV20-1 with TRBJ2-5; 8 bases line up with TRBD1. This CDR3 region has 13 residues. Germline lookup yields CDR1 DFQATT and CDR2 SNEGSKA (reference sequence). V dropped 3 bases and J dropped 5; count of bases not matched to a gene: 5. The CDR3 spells CSASQGAQETQYF. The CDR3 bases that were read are TGCAGTGCTAGCCAGGGGGCGCAGGAGACC.

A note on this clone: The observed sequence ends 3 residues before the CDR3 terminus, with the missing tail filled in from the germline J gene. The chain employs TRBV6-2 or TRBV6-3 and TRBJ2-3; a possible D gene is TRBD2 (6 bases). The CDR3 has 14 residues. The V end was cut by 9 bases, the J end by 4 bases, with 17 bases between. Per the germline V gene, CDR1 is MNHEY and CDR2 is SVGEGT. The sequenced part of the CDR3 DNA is TGTGCCAGTGGGGCGGGGCAGGCCCCAGATACG. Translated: CASGAGQAPDT. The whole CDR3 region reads CASGAGQAPDTQYF.